This T cell receptor beta chain appears in the sequencing data of a study of CXCR3-negative and CXCR3-positive naive CD8 T cells. Study-wide background: Sequencing brought in approximately 150 million TRB reads altogether, and each library got about 1.5 +/- 0.3 million. Whole-study findings and limits: Both naive subsets had comparably high diversity; memory CD8+ cells much lower.

The germline V gene encodes CDR1 SGHVS and CDR2 FQNEAQ. The CDR3 has 12 residues. A note on this clonotype: Its antigen is undetermined.

With UMI labels, 5' RACE was used to prepare the TRB cDNA libraries. TCRdb reprocessed the 5' RACE reads and keeps a single row for each CDR3 protein, giving no DNA. This table lists about 40,000 distinct CDR3 sequences. This sequence originates from a human donor in good health. Some clones in this sample may be carry-over from other donors' samples. The chain carries TRBV7-8 and TRBJ1-1. The sample comprised memory CD8+ T cells from blood. This CDR3 is CASSLRHTEAFF.